Below are 28 T cell receptor beta chains sequenced from a single sample in a study of blood T cell repertoires in COVID-19. TCRdb's copy holds only in-frame clones and misses some; the assay was immunoSEQ multiplex PCR. The top ten clones hold about 4% of a sample with some 240,000 clones, roughly four fifths of them seen once. Source material: PBMCs or T cells enriched from blood (not recorded which). Receptors were obtained from a man aged 30 to 39 with acute COVID-19.

The chain uses TRBV19 and TRBJ1-2, with 7 positions matching TRBD1. Germline CDR1 LNHDA, CDR2 SQIVND (reference sequence). Unmatched junction bases numbered 10, after V lost 6 bases and J lost 6 bases. The CDR3 is made up of 14 amino acids. CDR3 bases: TGTGCCAGTAGGACTCGTGACAGGGCTGATGGCTACACCTTC. Amino acid sequence: CASRTRDRADGYTF.

The chain employs TRBV7-9 and TRBJ1-5, with D unclear. The length of the CDR3 is 13 residues. Trimming left V 4 bases short and J 9 bases short, with 13 bases between. The germline V gene has CDR1 SEHNR and CDR2 FQNEAQ (reference sequence). CDR3 sequence reads: CASSSSNFGPQHF. As DNA, the CDR3 is TGTGCCAGCAGCTCGTCTAACTTCGGGCCCCAGCATTTT.

This clone appeared once. The chain combines TRBV19 with TRBJ1-5; a weak D match, TRBD1 (6 bases). Germline V gene lookup returns CDR1 LNHDA and CDR2 SQIVND (reference sequence). This CDR3 has 13 residues. Trimming took off 5 bases at V and 9 bases at J, with 14 bases between the two ends. CDR3: CASSHPGVRPQHF. CDR3 nucleotides: TGTGCCAGTAGTCACCCAGGGGTTCGGCCCCAGCATTTT.

This sequence joins TRBV5-1 and TRBJ2-7; 7 bases fit TRBD1. V shed 1 base, J shed 6 bases, and the junction held 4 bases outside the gene matches. The CDR3 spans 13 residues. CDR1 is SGHRS, CDR2 YFSETQ, per germline. This chain's CDR3 is CASSLIRGSEQYV. DNA of the CDR3: TGCGCCAGCAGCTTGATCAGGGGGTCCGAGCAGTACGTC.

The sample holds one count of this clone. The CDR3 DNA sequence: TGTGCCAGCAGCTTGCGCGGAGGTAATGAAAAACTGTTTTTT. This sequence encodes CASSLRGGNEKLFF. V usage is TRBV5-4 and J usage is TRBJ1-4; D is unclear. V lost 1 base to trimming and J lost 4 bases, with 8 bases between them. This CDR3 spans 14 amino acids. From germline, CDR1 is SGHNT and CDR2 YYREEE (reference sequence).

The chain has TRBV6-5 and TRBJ2-1, with TRBD1 identical over 9 bases. The germline V gene has CDR1 MNHEY and CDR2 SVGAGI. The CDR3 is 14 amino acids. V shed 5 bases and J 4 bases; nucleotides not matched to a gene: 3. The CDR3 DNA reads TGTGCCAGCAGTCCGGACAGGGGATACAATGAGCAGTTCTTC. Translated: CASSPDRGYNEQFF.

The V call is TRBV10-2, the J call TRBJ2-1; D unclear. The V and J ends lost 6 bases and 5 bases respectively, with 5 bases between them. This CDR3 is 11 amino acids long. Germline lookup yields CDR1 WSHSY and CDR2 SAAADI. CDR3 coding DNA: TGCGCCAGCAGCCTTCACAATGAGCAGTTCTTC. It yields the protein CASSLHNEQFF.

The chain uses TRBV5-1 and TRBJ2-3; D perhaps matches TRBD1 (5 bases). Trimming left V 8 bases short and J 2 bases short, with 9 bases between. The V gene's germline CDR1 is SGHRS and CDR2 YFSETQ. The CDR3 extends over 12 amino acids. The CDR3: CASKDNTDTQYF. The CDR3 DNA reads as TGCGCCAGTAAGGACAACACAGATACGCAGTATTTT.

The rearrangement joins TRBV19 to TRBJ2-1; D is possibly TRBD2 (5 bases). Trimming cost V 10 bases and J 0 bases, with 16 bases left between them. Germline assignment: CDR1 LNHDA and CDR2 SQIVND (reference sequence). This CDR3 spans 15 amino acids. CDR3 in amino acids: CATTPRLNSYNEQFF. The DNA of the CDR3 is TGTGCCACCACTCCCCGACTAAACTCCTACAATGAGCAGTTCTTC. Looking up the rest from reference TRBV19 and TRBJ2-1 gives the full variable domain: DGGITQSPKYLFRKEGQNVTLSCEQNLNHDAMYWYRQDPGQGLRLIYYSQIVNDFQKGDIAEGYSVSREKKESFPLTVTSAQKNPTAFYLCATTPRLNSYNEQFFGPGTRLTVL.

The V call is TRBV6-5, the J call TRBJ2-1; D is undetermined. Trimming removed 4 bases from V and 8 bases from J, with 12 bases in between. The CDR3 has 13 residues. Germline V lookup: CDR1 MNHEY, CDR2 SVGAGI. The CDR3 sequence is CASSSPPSDEQFF. In DNA form, the CDR3 reads TGTGCCAGCAGTTCCCCACCTTCAGATGAGCAGTTCTTC.

CDR3 DNA: TGTGCCAGCAGCTTAGGGCTAGCGGAAGAGACCCAGTACTTC. Its protein product is CASSLGLAEETQYF. This chain links TRBV7-8 with TRBJ2-5; 7 bases map to TRBD2. Trimming at V came to 1 base and at J to 3 bases, leaving 2 bases not matched to a gene. The CDR3 is 14 amino acids. The germline V gene has CDR1 SGHVS and CDR2 FQNEAQ.

The chain is built from TRBV7-6 and TRBJ1-3, with a weak D call TRBD1 (5 bases). Germline loops: CDR1 SGHVS, CDR2 FNYEAQ. With 8 bases removed from V and 0 bases from J, the gap between germline ends came to 23 bases. This CDR3 is built from 18 residues. The CDR3 DNA follows: TGTGCCAGCGGGGGGAGCCTACTCCCTGTGAGCTCTGGAAACACCATATATTTT. Its protein is CASGGSLLPVSSGNTIYF.

The chain recombines TRBV6-1 with TRBJ1-5, with D maybe TRBD1 (6 bases). Germline loops: CDR1 MNHNS, CDR2 SASEGT. The CDR3 totals 14 residues. V dropped 1 base and J dropped 10 bases, with 14 bases sitting between them. The CDR3 region is CASSEGGGGPPQHF. CDR3 coding DNA: TGTGCCAGCAGTGAAGGAGGGGGTGGACCTCCCCAGCATTTT.

The chain joins TRBV6-2 or TRBV6-3 to TRBJ1-2; a possible D gene is TRBD1 (5 bases). Germline values: CDR1 MNHEY, CDR2 SVGEGT. Deletions cut 5 bases from V and 3 bases from J, with 13 bases between. CDR3 length equals 14 residues. For the CDR3, the DNA is TGTGCCAGCAGTAACCTCCAGGGCCACTATGGCTACACCTTC. Translated: CASSNLQGHYGYTF.

The chain couples TRBV7-2 to TRBJ1-2, with D maybe TRBD1 (5 bases). V was cut by 1 base and J by 2 bases, with 8 bases left in between. The length of the CDR3 is 14 residues. The germline CDR1 and CDR2 sequences are SGHTA and FQGNSA. CDR3 amino acids: CASSLDRNNYGYTF. The DNA of the CDR3 is TGTGCCAGCAGCTTAGACAGGAACAACTATGGCTACACCTTC.

The V and J genes are TRBV7-9 and TRBJ2-6; 7 positions match TRBD1. This CDR3 has 19 residues. Looked up from germline, CDR1 is SEHNR and CDR2 is FQNEAQ (reference sequence). The V segment lost 5 bases and the J segment 0 bases; nucleotides outside the gene matches: 13. CDR3 sequence reads: CASSPLVRDSSSGANVLTF. CDR3 in DNA: TGTGCCAGCAGCCCGCTCGTTCGGGACAGTAGCTCTGGGGCCAACGTCCTGACTTTC.

The CDR3 sequence: CASGAGLNEKLFF. Here the CDR3 DNA reads TGCGCCAGCGGCGCGGGACTTAATGAAAAACTGTTTTTT. This chain links TRBV5-1 with TRBJ1-4, with D perhaps TRBD1 (5 bases). Trimming took off 7 bases at V and 4 bases at J, with 11 bases between the two ends. Germline CDR1 SGHRS, CDR2 YFSETQ. The CDR3 has 13 amino acids.

This clone was detected only a few times. This sequence joins TRBV18 and TRBJ2-3; TRBD2 agrees at 8 bases. The V gene end was trimmed by 8 bases and the J gene end by 0 bases; junction bases not matched to a gene: 1. Germline loops: CDR1 KGHSH, CDR2 LQKENI. The CDR3 contains 13 residues. The CDR3 protein is CASASGSTDTQYF. The CDR3 bases are TGTGCCAGCGCTAGCGGGAGCACAGATACGCAGTATTTT.

J is TRBJ2-3 and V is TRBV20-1, with D unclear. The germline CDR1 and CDR2 sequences are DFQATT and SNEGSKA (reference sequence). CDR3 length: 11 residues. Trimming removed 1 base from V and 5 bases from J, with 4 bases in between. CDR3 nucleotide sequence: TGCAGTGCTAGAGCGGGAGATACGCAGTATTTT. Protein product: CSARAGDTQYF.

J is TRBJ2-1 and V is TRBV3-1 (or the pseudogene TRBV3-2); 10 nucleotides agree with TRBD2. The CDR3 covers 13 residues. V shed 4 bases and J 10 bases; nucleotides not matched to a gene: 4. CDR1 and CDR2 from the germline V gene are LGHDT and YNNKEL (reference sequence). The CDR3 here is CASSPGTSVEQFF. CDR3 in DNA: TGTGCCAGCAGCCCCGGGACTAGCGTAGAGCAGTTCTTC.

This clone was detected once. The chain carries TRBV9 and TRBJ1-3; D is ambiguous. The CDR3 extends over 17 amino acids. Germline V gene sequence: CDR1 SGDLS, CDR2 YYNGEE. Trimming removed 3 bases from V and 1 base from J, with 17 bases in between. CDR3 residues: CASSAEGRYPSGNTIYF. CDR3 bases: TGTGCCAGCAGCGCCGAGGGTCGCTATCCATCTGGAAACACCATATATTTT.

This clone was counted a single time. J is TRBJ2-3 and V is TRBV11-2; TRBD1 agrees at 8 bases. Unmatched junction bases numbered 17, after V lost 3 bases and J lost 3 bases. The CDR3 is 19 amino acids. Germline assignment: CDR1 SGHAT and CDR2 FQNNGV. This CDR3 is CASSFNTPGGVLGTDTQYF. CDR3 bases: TGTGCCAGCAGCTTTAACACTCCAGGGGGCGTTTTAGGTACAGATACGCAGTATTTT.

V and J are TRBV6-5 and TRBJ2-2; TRBD2 matches at 10 bases. CDR1 MNHEY and CDR2 SVGAGI come from the germline V gene. CDR3 size: 14 residues. V was pared by 2 bases and J by 6 bases, with 0 bases of the junction left unmatched. The CDR3 loop reads CASSYLAGAGELFF. CDR3 nucleotide sequence: TGTGCCAGCAGTTACCTAGCGGGGGCCGGGGAGCTGTTTTTT.

J is TRBJ1-5 and V is TRBV7-9; TRBD1 matches at 7 bases. Unmatched junction bases numbered 3, after V lost 1 base and J lost 6 bases. CDR3 length: 14 amino acids. Per the germline V gene, CDR1 is SEHNR and CDR2 is FQNEAQ (reference sequence). Here the CDR3 reads CASSLGGGGQPQHF. The CDR3 DNA sequence: TGTGCCAGCAGCTTAGGAGGGGGCGGTCAGCCCCAGCATTTT.

The genes are TRBV11-2 and TRBJ2-7, with TRBD1 identical over 9 bases. In germline, CDR1 is SGHAT, CDR2 FQNNGV. Losses at the gene ends were 1 base for V and 6 bases for J; bases not matched to a gene: 1. The CDR3 contains 13 residues. Here the CDR3 reads CASSLGTGAEQYV. The CDR3, as DNA: TGTGCCAGCAGCTTAGGGACAGGGGCCGAGCAGTACGTC.

The chain combines TRBV18 with TRBJ2-3, with D unclear. With 6 bases removed from V and 4 bases from J, the gap between germline ends came to 8 bases. CDR3 length: 12 amino acids. Germline CDR1 is KGHSH and CDR2 is LQKENI. CDR3 sequence: CASSSGSDTQYF. CDR3 nucleotides: TGTGCCAGCTCCTCCGGTTCAGATACGCAGTATTTT. The whole variable domain, remainder taken from reference TRBV18 and TRBJ2-3, is NAGVMQNPRHLVRRRGQEARLRCSPMKGHSHVYWYRQLPEEGLKFMVYLQKENIIDESGMPKERFSAEFPKEGPSILRIQQVVRGDSAAYFCASSSGSDTQYFGPGTRLTVL.

This chain uses TRBV12-5 with TRBJ2-5, with 7 nucleotides matching TRBD1. The CDR3 loop spans 13 amino acids. J was trimmed by 4 bases and V by 6 bases; bases with no gene match: 5. The germline V gene encodes CDR1 LGHNT and CDR2 FRNRAP. This CDR3 reads CASGPDRAETQYF. The CDR3 region has the DNA TGTGCTAGTGGGCCAGACAGGGCAGAGACCCAGTACTTC.

The chain carries TRBV24-1 and TRBJ2-5, with D possibly being TRBD2 (7 bases). V dropped 3 bases and J dropped 5 bases, with 15 bases sitting between them. The CDR3 runs to 15 residues. Per the germline V gene, CDR1 is KGHDR and CDR2 is SFDVKD. CDR3 sequence (DNA): TGTGCCACCAGTGATACCTGGGGCGGGGGCGAGACCCAGTACTTC. Its protein is CATSDTWGGGETQYF.